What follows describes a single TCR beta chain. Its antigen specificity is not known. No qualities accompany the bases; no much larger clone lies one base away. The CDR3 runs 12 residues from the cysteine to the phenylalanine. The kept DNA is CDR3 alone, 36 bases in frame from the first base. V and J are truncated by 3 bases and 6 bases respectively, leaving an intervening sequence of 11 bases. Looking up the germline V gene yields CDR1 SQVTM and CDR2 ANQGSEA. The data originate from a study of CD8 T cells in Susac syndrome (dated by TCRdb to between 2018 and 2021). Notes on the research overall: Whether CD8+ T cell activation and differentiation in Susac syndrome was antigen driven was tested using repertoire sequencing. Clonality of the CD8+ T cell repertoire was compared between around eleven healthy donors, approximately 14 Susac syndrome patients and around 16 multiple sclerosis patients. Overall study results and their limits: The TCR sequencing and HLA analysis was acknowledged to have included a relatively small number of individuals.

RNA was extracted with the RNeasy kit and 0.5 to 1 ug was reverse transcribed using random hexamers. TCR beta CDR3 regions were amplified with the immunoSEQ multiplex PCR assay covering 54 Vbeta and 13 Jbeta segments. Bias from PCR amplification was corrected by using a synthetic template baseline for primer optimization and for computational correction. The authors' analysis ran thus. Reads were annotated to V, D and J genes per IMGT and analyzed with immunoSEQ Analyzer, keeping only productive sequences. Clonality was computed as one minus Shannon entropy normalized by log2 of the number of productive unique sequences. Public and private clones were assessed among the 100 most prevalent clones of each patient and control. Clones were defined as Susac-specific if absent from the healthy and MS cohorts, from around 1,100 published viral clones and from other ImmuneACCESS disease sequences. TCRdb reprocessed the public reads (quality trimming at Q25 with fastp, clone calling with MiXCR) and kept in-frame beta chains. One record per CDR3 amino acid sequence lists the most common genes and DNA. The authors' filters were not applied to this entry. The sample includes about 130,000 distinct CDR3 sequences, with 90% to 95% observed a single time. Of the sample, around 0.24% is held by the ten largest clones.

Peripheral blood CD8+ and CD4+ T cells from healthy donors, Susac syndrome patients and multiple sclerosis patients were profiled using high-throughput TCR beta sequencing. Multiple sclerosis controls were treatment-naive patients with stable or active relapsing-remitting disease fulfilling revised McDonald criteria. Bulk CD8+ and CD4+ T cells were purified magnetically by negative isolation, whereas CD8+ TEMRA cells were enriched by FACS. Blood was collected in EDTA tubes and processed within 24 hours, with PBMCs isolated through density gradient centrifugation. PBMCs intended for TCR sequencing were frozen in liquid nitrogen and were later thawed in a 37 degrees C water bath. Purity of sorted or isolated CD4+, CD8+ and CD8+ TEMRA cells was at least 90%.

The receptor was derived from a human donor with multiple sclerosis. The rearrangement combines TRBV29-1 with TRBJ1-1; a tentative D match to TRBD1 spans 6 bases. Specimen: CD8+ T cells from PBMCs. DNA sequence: TGCAGCGTTGAGGCAGGGGAGTCTGAAGCTTTCTTT. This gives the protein CSVEAGESEAFF.